This is a list of T cell receptor beta chains from one sample in a study of T cell responses to AZD1222 COVID-19 vaccine. TCRdb keeps only in-frame clones here, not all; method: immunoSEQ multiplex PCR. The sample consists of 200,000 or so clones, about 87% of them appearing once. The source was peripheral blood, collected on day 0 of MenACWY control vaccination. The receptors were sampled from an adult in good health. CDR3s include the opening cysteine and the closing phenylalanine or tryptophan. The D gene is left open where the match is weak. Size values are once, few and many counts, or a class for expanded clones, and some rows have none.

.,TRBJ2-7,TRBV2,TRBD2,TGTGCCATCAACCCCCGGGGGGGCTCCGAGCAGTACTTC,CAINPRGGSEQYF
.,TRBJ1-1,TRBV3-1/TRBV3-2,.,TGTGCCAGCAGCCAAGAACATATGGACACTGAAGCTTTCTTT,CASSQEHMDTEAFF
.,TRBJ2-2,TRBV6-5,.,TGTGCCAGCAGGGGCCAGGGCTTTACACCCGGGGAGCTGTTTTTT,CASRGQGFTPGELFF
.,TRBJ2-5,TRBV11-1,.,TGTGCCAGCAGTCGTGACCCACAAGAGACCCAGTACTTC,CASSRDPQETQYF
.,TRBJ1-5,TRBV28,.,TGTGCCAGCAGTTTTATTTCGGTGGGGGCTCCTTTGCCCCAGCATTTT,CASSFISVGAPLPQHF
.,TRBJ2-7,TRBV7-9,.,TGTGCCAGCAGCTTGGTAGGTGGGGTTACCTACGAGCAGTACTTC,CASSLVGGVTYEQYF
.,TRBJ1-2,TRBV5-1,TRBD1,TGCGCCAGCAGAGGACAGGGCCACTCCTTCAACTATGGCTACACCTTC,CASRGQGHSFNYGYTF
.,TRBJ2-5,TRBV9,.,TGTGCCAGCAGCGTCAAGGGGTCGGCGGGCGGAGAGACCCAGTACTTC,CASSVKGSAGGETQYF
.,TRBJ2-7,TRBV28,.,TGTGCCAGCAGTTTTTTGGCGGCAGGCGGGGAGCAGTACTTC,CASSFLAAGGEQYF
.,TRBJ2-7,TRBV7-2,.,TGTGCCAGCAGCTTAGCAGGTGGGGGGACAAAAGACGAGCAGTACTTC,CASSLAGGGTKDEQYF
.,TRBJ2-1,TRBV5-4,TRBD2,TGTGCCAGCAGCTCTAGCGGGAGAACGGATGAGCAGTTCTTC,CASSSSGRTDEQFF
.,TRBJ1-2,TRBV4-1,.,TGCGCCAGCAGCCGATCGGTTGGTGGCTACACCTTC,CASSRSVGGYTF
few,TRBJ1-5,TRBV6-5,.,TGTGCCAGCAGTAGGGGGATCTCTAGCAATCAGCCCCAGCATTTT,CASSRGISSNQPQHF
.,TRBJ1-2,TRBV7-9,.,TGTGCCAGCAGCCCCTCTATCCTTAACTATGGCTACACCTTC,CASSPSILNYGYTF
few,TRBJ1-6,TRBV19,.,TGTGCCAGTAGTATACGCCAGTCGGTTTTAAGATCACCCCTCCACTTT,CASSIRQSVLRSPLHF
.,TRBJ2-7,TRBV6-1,.,TGTGCCAGCAGTGAAAGGGGTCTCCAAATGGAGCAGTACTTC,CASSERGLQMEQYF
.,TRBJ2-4,TRBV2,.,TGTGCCAGCAGTGCTTTGAGCGACCCCAAAAACATTCAGTACTTC,CASSALSDPKNIQYF
.,TRBJ1-2,TRBV5-4,TRBD1,TGTGCCAGCAGCTTGGGACAGGGAAGCCCCTATGGCTACACCTTC,CASSLGQGSPYGYTF
few,TRBJ1-3,TRBV5-6,TRBD1,TGTGCCAGCAGACTGACAGGGGGTGGAAACACCATATATTTT,CASRLTGGGNTIYF
.,TRBJ2-2,TRBV28,TRBD2,TGTGCCAGCAGCTCAGGGGGTAGCGGGAGGTCCGGGGAGCTGTTTTTT,CASSSGGSGRSGELFF
.,TRBJ2-1,TRBV7-8,TRBD2,TGTGCCAGCAGCTGGGGCGGTGGCGGGGGTGAGCAGTTCTTC,CASSWGGGGGEQFF
.,TRBJ1-4,TRBV13,.,TGTGCCAGCAGCTCGAGGGGGAAAGTGGACGAAAAACTGTTTTTT,CASSSRGKVDEKLFF
.,TRBJ2-2,TRBV5-5,TRBD1,TGTGCCAGCAGCTTGTATTCACAGGGGGCCGGGGAGCTGTTTTTT,CASSLYSQGAGELFF
.,TRBJ1-5,TRBV2,TRBD1,TGTGCCAGCAGGGACAGGGGTGGGAATCAGCCCCAGCATTTT,CASRDRGGNQPQHF
.,TRBJ2-1,TRBV15,TRBD2,TGTGCCACCAGCAGAGAAGGACTAGCGTTAGGGGAGCAGTTCTTC,CATSREGLALGEQFF
.,TRBJ2-7,TRBV30,.,TGTGCCTGGGACAGGGAGGGGGTTACGGGCGAGCAGTACTTC,CAWDREGVTGEQYF
once,TRBJ2-7,TRBV3-1/TRBV3-2,TRBD1,TGTGCCAGCAGCCAAGCCTACAGGGGGCGCAGAGAGCAGTACTTC,CASSQAYRGRREQYF
.,TRBJ1-2,TRBV2,.,TGTGCCAGCAGTGAAAACTATGGCTACACCTTC,CASSENYGYTF
.,TRBJ1-5,TRBV6-2/TRBV6-3,.,TGTGCCAGCAGCCCCTGGGCAGTTAATCAGCCCCAGCATTTT,CASSPWAVNQPQHF
.,TRBJ2-7,TRBV19,.,TGTGCCAGTAGTTTCCGGGACGGGTACTACGAGCAGTACTTC,CASSFRDGYYEQYF
.,TRBJ2-5,TRBV6-5,.,TGTGCCAGCAGTCAACAGGGTCAGGAAGAGACCCAGTACTTC,CASSQQGQEETQYF
.,TRBJ2-2,TRBV7-3,.,TGTGCCAGCAGCCCTAATGCGGGGTCCGGGGAGCTGTTTTTT,CASSPNAGSGELFF
once,TRBJ1-1,TRBV30,.,TGTGCCTGGAGGGTACAGGGTTCCACTGAAGCTTTCTTT,CAWRVQGSTEAFF
.,TRBJ2-1,TRBV6-1,TRBD2,TGTGCCAGCAGTGAAACTAGCGGGGGGTACAATGAGCAGTTCTTC,CASSETSGGYNEQFF
.,TRBJ1-2,TRBV28,TRBD1,TGTGCCAGCAGTCTACAGGGGCGGGACTATGGCTACACCTTC,CASSLQGRDYGYTF
.,TRBJ2-5,TRBV11-1,.,TGTGCCAGCAGGTCCGGGACAAGGCGAGGGGAGACCCAGTACTTC,CASRSGTRRGETQYF
.,TRBJ1-4,TRBV28,TRBD1,TGTGCCAGCAGTTCCCGGGACAGGGTGGGTGAAAAACTGTTTTTT,CASSSRDRVGEKLFF
.,TRBJ2-3,TRBV7-9,.,TGTGCCAGCAGCTTAGAGACAGGAACAGATACGCAGTATTTT,CASSLETGTDTQYF
.,TRBJ1-3,TRBV2,.,TGTGCCAGCCTGACAGCCCTCTGGACTGGAAACACCATATATTTT,CASLTALWTGNTIYF
.,TRBJ2-2,TRBV7-2,.,TGTGCCAGCAGCTTAACAGGAGTGAACACCGGGGAGCTGTTTTTT,CASSLTGVNTGELFF
.,TRBJ2-3,TRBV6-5,.,TGTGCCAGTTCCCCGGGTGTGACGGATACGCAGTATTTT,CASSPGVTDTQYF
many,TRBJ2-4,TRBV28,.,TGTGCCAGCAGTTTGGCCCAGGGAGATTTGAACATTCAGTACTTC,CASSLAQGDLNIQYF
.,TRBJ2-7,TRBV5-4,TRBD1,TGTGCCAGCAGCTTGGGGACAGGGGGCATCACCTACGAGCAGTACTTC,CASSLGTGGITYEQYF